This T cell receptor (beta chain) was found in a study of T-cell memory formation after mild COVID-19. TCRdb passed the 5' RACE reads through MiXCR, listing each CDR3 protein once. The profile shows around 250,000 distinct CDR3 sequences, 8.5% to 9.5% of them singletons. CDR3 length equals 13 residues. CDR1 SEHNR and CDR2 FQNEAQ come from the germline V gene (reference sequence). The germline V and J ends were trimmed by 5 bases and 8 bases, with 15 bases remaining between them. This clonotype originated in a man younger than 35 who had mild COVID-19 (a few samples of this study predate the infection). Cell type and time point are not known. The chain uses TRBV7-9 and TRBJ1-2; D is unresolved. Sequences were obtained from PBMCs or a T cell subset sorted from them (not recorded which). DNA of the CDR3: TGTGCCAGCAGCCTGGAGGAGGGCAGGGGCTACACCTTC. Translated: CASSLEEGRGYTF. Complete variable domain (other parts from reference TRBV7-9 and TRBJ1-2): DTGVSQNPRHKITKRGQNVTFRCDPISEHNRLYWYRQTLGQGPEFLTYFQNEAQLEKSRLLSDRFSAERPKGSFSTLEIQRTEQGDSAMYLCASSLEEGRGYTFGSGTRLTVV.